This passage covers 17 T cell receptor beta chains from one sample sequenced in a study of response to subunit inactivated influenza vaccine. In TCRdb, the RT-PCR reads were re-called with MiXCR into one record per CDR3 protein. Counted here are 450,000 to 550,000 distinct CDR3 sequences, about 25% occurring once; the ten biggest clones make up over 1.5%. The sequenced sample was CD4+ T cells sorted from PBMCs, obtained roughly 5 days after vaccination. The receptors here all came from a man aged 50 to 59 who received an inactivated influenza vaccine.

This clonotype has at least ten counts. The rearrangement uses TRBV7-6 and TRBJ2-3; D not resolved. The CDR3 loop spans 13 amino acids. The germline V gene encodes CDR1 SGHVS and CDR2 FNYEAQ. V was cut by 5 bases and J by 4 bases, with 10 bases left in between. The DNA of the CDR3 is TGTGCCAGCAGCCCCGGTCGGTCAGATACGCAGTATTTT. Translation gives CASSPGRSDTQYF.

A few counts support this clonotype. This chain links TRBV7-9 with TRBJ1-4; a possible D gene is TRBD1 (5 bases). V lost 7 bases and J lost 5, with 8 bases in between. Germline values: CDR1 SEHNR, CDR2 FQNEAQ (reference sequence). CDR3 size: 12 residues. The CDR3 DNA is TGTGCCAGCACGAGACAGAATGAAAAACTGTTTTTT. Its translation: CASTRQNEKLFF.

The V and J genes are TRBV7-6 and TRBJ1-4; D ambiguous. This CDR3 region has 14 residues. Germline CDR1 and CDR2: SGHVS and FNYEAQ. With 4 bases removed from V and 3 bases from J, the gap between germline ends came to 9 bases. In DNA form, the CDR3 reads TGTGCCAGCAGCTCGATGGGGTCTAATGAAAAACTGTTTTTT. Its translation: CASSSMGSNEKLFF.

This clonotype was counted a few times. The chain is built from TRBV7-2 and TRBJ2-7; D not certain. This CDR3 contains 14 residues. Germline V gives CDR1 SGHTA, CDR2 FQGNSA. The V gene lost 7 bases and the J gene lost 5 bases, with 18 bases spanning the gap. In nucleotides, the CDR3 is TGTGCCAGCACCTTGGGTGACCTCGGTAACGAGCAGTACTTC. It specifies CASTLGDLGNEQYF.

The chain has TRBV6-2 or TRBV6-3 and TRBJ2-7, with 12 bases aligning to TRBD2. Germline loops: CDR1 MNHEY, CDR2 SVGEGT. The CDR3 totals 15 residues. V was pared by 0 bases and J by 4 bases, with 1 base of the junction left unmatched. In DNA form, the CDR3 reads TGTGCCAGCAGTTACTCCGGGACTAGCGGGTACGAGCAGTACTTC. Amino acid sequence: CASSYSGTSGYEQYF.

This chain uses TRBV5-1 with TRBJ1-3, with unresolved D. V lost 0 bases, J lost 0 bases, and 7 bases lay in between. Looked up from germline, CDR1 is SGHRS and CDR2 is YFSETQ. CDR3 length: 15 amino acids. CDR3 loop: CASSLAQSSGNTIYF. Written as DNA, the CDR3 is TGCGCCAGCAGCTTGGCCCAGAGCTCTGGAAACACCATATATTTT.

This clonotype was seen more than once but under ten times. The genes are TRBV4-1 and TRBJ1-6; D is perhaps TRBD1 (5 bases). V was pared by 2 bases and J by 9 bases, with 11 bases between. The germline CDR1 and CDR2 sequences are MGHRA and YSYEKL. The CDR3 length is 14 residues. The CDR3 DNA sequence: TGCGCCAGCAGCCAATTCGGGGGAATTTCACCCCTCCACTTT. The encoded protein is CASSQFGGISPLHF.

Only a few counts were recorded for this clonotype. The chain has TRBV5-1 and TRBJ2-7; weak D call: TRBD1 (5 bases). The V end was cut by 2 bases, the J end by 6 bases, with 15 bases between. This CDR3 has 14 amino acids. Germline CDR1 is SGHRS and CDR2 is YFSETQ. The chain's CDR3 is CASSFAGKSGEQYF. The CDR3 nucleotides read TGCGCCAGCAGCTTCGCAGGGAAATCGGGCGAGCAGTACTTC.

There are a few counts of this clonotype. The chain carries TRBV7-9 and TRBJ2-7, with a tentative D call TRBD2 (6 bases). CDR1 and CDR2 from the germline V gene are SEHNR and FQNEAQ (reference sequence). This CDR3 has 14 amino acids. V was shortened by 5 bases and J by 0 bases, with 11 bases between the two germline ends. The CDR3, as DNA: TGTGCCAGCAGCGAGACTAGTGTCTCCTACGAGCAGTACTTC. The encoded protein is CASSETSVSYEQYF.

The chain recombines TRBV4-2 with TRBJ2-1; TRBD2 matches at 11 bases. The trim removed 1 base at V and 4 bases at J, leaving 6 bases unmatched. The germline CDR1 and CDR2 sequences are LGHNA and YNFKEQ. The CDR3 has 17 amino acids. The CDR3 region is CASSQGWIAGGYNEQFF. The CDR3 nucleotides are TGTGCCAGCAGCCAAGGGTGGATAGCGGGGGGGTACAATGAGCAGTTCTTC.

The chain couples TRBV5-1 to TRBJ2-7, with D perhaps matching TRBD2 (6 bases). Trimming removed 0 bases at V and 3 bases at J, with 13 bases between. This CDR3 spans 15 amino acids. Germline V gene data show CDR1 as SGHRS and CDR2 as YFSETQ. For the CDR3, the DNA is TGCGCCAGCAGCTTGGATGGGGGAGGCAACTACGAGCAGTACTTC. Amino acid sequence: CASSLDGGGNYEQYF.

The chain combines TRBV4-3 with TRBJ2-7; D is perhaps TRBD1 or TRBD2 (5 bases each). The V end was cut by 0 bases, the J end by 7 bases, with 13 bases between. Germline V gives CDR1 LGHNA, CDR2 YSLEER. The CDR3 covers 14 residues. The CDR3 loop reads CASSQEGTRGEQYF. CDR3 bases: TGCGCCAGCAGCCAAGAGGGGACCCGGGGTGAGCAGTACTTC.

V and J are TRBV20-1 and TRBJ1-1; the match to TRBD1 covers 8 bases. The CDR3 is made up of 13 amino acids. Looked up from germline, CDR1 is DFQATT and CDR2 is SNEGSKA (reference sequence). The J segment lost 0 bases and the V segment lost 6 bases, leaving 3 bases of the junction unmatched. The CDR3 DNA reads as TGCAGTGCAAGACAGGGGATGAACACTGAAGCTTTCTTT. It specifies CSARQGMNTEAFF.

A few counts support this clonotype. The chain carries TRBV19 and TRBJ2-7, with D possibly called TRBD1 or TRBD2 (5 bases each). The CDR3 is 14 residues long. Per the germline V gene, CDR1 is LNHDA and CDR2 is SQIVND (reference sequence). Trimming took off 8 bases at V and 3 bases at J, with 17 bases between the two ends. CDR3 protein: CASGRPGRSYEQYF. The CDR3 DNA sequence: TGTGCCAGTGGAAGACCGGGACGAAGCTACGAGCAGTACTTC. Full variable domain (missing parts from reference TRBV19 and TRBJ2-7): DGGITQSPKYLFRKEGQNVTLSCEQNLNHDAMYWYRQDPGQGLRLIYYSQIVNDFQKGDIAEGYSVSREKKESFPLTVTSAQKNPTAFYLCASGRPGRSYEQYFGPGTRLTVT.

The rearrangement joins TRBV2 to TRBJ2-1; D is undetermined. V was shortened by 0 bases and J by 2 bases, with 11 bases between the two germline ends. The CDR3 is 16 amino acids. The germline V gene encodes CDR1 SNHLY and CDR2 FYNNEI. The CDR3: CASSEARTLPYNEQFF. Written as DNA, the CDR3 is TGTGCCAGCAGTGAAGCTCGAACGCTACCCTACAATGAGCAGTTCTTC.

The sample holds a few counts of this clonotype. V gene TRBV7-9 combines with J gene TRBJ2-7; 8 positions agree with TRBD1. V dropped 5 bases and J dropped 2; count of bases not matched to a gene: 5. CDR1 and CDR2 (germline): SEHNR, FQNEAQ (reference sequence). The CDR3 has 14 residues. The CDR3 is CASSLGQEPYEQYF. In nucleotides, the CDR3 is TGTGCCAGCAGCCTGGGACAGGAGCCCTACGAGCAGTACTTC.

The rearrangement links TRBV20-1 to TRBJ2-1; D is undetermined. Trimming stripped 6 bases from V and 1 base from J, with 16 bases between. This CDR3 is 15 amino acids long. Germline CDR1 and CDR2: DFQATT and SNEGSKA (reference sequence). CDR3 residues: CSAPTPVRSYNEQFF. CDR3 nucleotide sequence: TGCAGTGCCCCGACACCGGTACGTTCCTACAATGAGCAGTTCTTC.